Each of the 13 T cell receptor beta chains below was sequenced from the same sample in a study of blood T cell repertoires in COVID-19. Using immunoSEQ multiplex PCR, the repertoire was profiled, and TCRdb retains in-frame clones only, with some absent. The sample contains about 270,000 clones, about 89% of which appear only once. The sample comprised peripheral blood. The receptors were sampled from a middle-aged man with active or convalescent COVID-19.

This clone was counted between two and nine times. The gene calls are TRBV3-1 (or the pseudogene TRBV3-2) and TRBJ1-6; possibly TRBD1 for D (6 bases). This CDR3 is 14 amino acids long. The germline gives CDR1 LGHDT, CDR2 YNNKEL (reference sequence). V shed 2 bases and J shed 10 bases, with 12 bases lying between them. The CDR3 loop is CASSQMTGGSPLHF. The CDR3 DNA follows: TGTGCCAGCAGCCAAATGACAGGCGGATCACCCCTCCACTTT.

The V call is TRBV7-3, the J call TRBJ2-7; weak D call: TRBD1 (7 bases). The ends were cut back, 6 bases at V and 0 bases at J, with 18 bases in the middle. The CDR3 is made up of 16 amino acids. The germline V gene encodes CDR1 SGHTA and CDR2 FQGTGA. Here the CDR3 DNA reads TGTGCCAGCAGTCGACAGGGCCGGGACTCCTCCTACGAGCAGTACTTC. Protein product: CASSRQGRDSSYEQYF.

The genes are TRBV13 and TRBJ1-2; 8 bases are a match to TRBD1. The CDR3 runs to 13 residues. Germline V gene lookup returns CDR1 PRHDT and CDR2 FYEKMQ (reference sequence). V dropped 7 bases and J dropped 8; count of bases not matched to a gene: 9. The CDR3: CASISGGASGYTF. DNA of the CDR3: TGTGCCAGCATCTCAGGGGGCGCTAGCGGCTACACCTTC.

The chain recombines TRBV19 with TRBJ1-6, with a possible D match to TRBD1 (5 bases). CDR1 is LNHDA, CDR2 SQIVND, per germline (reference sequence). Trimming removed 6 bases at V and 7 bases at J, with 10 bases between. This CDR3 is built from 13 residues. CDR3 bases: TGTGCCAGTAGAACGGGGGAGAATTCACCCCTCCACTTT. Its translation is CASRTGENSPLHF.

This chain connects TRBV4-1 to TRBJ1-5; no clear D. CDR3 length: 16 residues. Germline lookup yields CDR1 MGHRA and CDR2 YSYEKL. Trimming took off 1 base at V and 6 bases at J, with 16 bases between the two ends. CDR3 protein: CASSQGRQARSQPQHF. DNA of the CDR3: TGCGCCAGCAGCCAAGGAAGGCAGGCAAGATCTCAGCCCCAGCATTTT.

This chain uses TRBV11-2 with TRBJ2-4; D possibly corresponds to TRBD1 (6 bases). The V gene's germline CDR1 is SGHAT and CDR2 FQNNGV. Trimming took 1 base from V and 11 from J, leaving 18 bases between them. This CDR3 is built from 15 residues. CDR3 in DNA: TGTGCCAGCAGCTTAGCGTGGGACATCCGTGAGTTTCAGTACTTC. Protein: CASSLAWDIREFQYF.

The rearrangement uses TRBV11-3 and TRBJ2-5; D is perhaps TRBD1 (6 bases). CDR1 and CDR2 from the germline V gene are SGHNT and YENEEA. This CDR3 comprises 15 residues. Trimming took 5 bases from V and 3 from J, leaving 16 bases between them. CDR3 residues: CASSPFRGLKETQYF. CDR3 nucleotide sequence: TGTGCCAGCAGCCCATTCAGGGGCCTGAAAGAGACCCAGTACTTC.

The rearrangement links TRBV6-5 to TRBJ2-1; 10 positions match TRBD2. The CDR3 consists of 13 residues. Germline-derived CDR1 and CDR2 are MNHEY and SVGAGI. The chain's CDR3 is CAVKAGGGNEQFF. CDR3 DNA sequence: TGTGCAGTAAAAGCGGGAGGGGGGAATGAGCAGTTCTTC.

This sequence joins TRBV21-1 and TRBJ1-6; no DNA check was done on the table's D call, TRBD1. TRBV21-1 is a known pseudogene. The CDR3 extends over 16 amino acids. The CDR3 region is CASSTATGPQESPLHF. In DNA form, the CDR3 reads TGTGCCAGCAGCACGGCGACAGGACCACAGGAGTCACCCCTCCACTTT.

The genes are TRBV19 and TRBJ2-3; D unresolved. CDR1 and CDR2 from the germline V gene are LNHDA and SQIVND (reference sequence). Trimming cost V 5 bases and J 2 bases, with 8 bases left between them. This CDR3 has 13 residues. The CDR3 DNA sequence: TGTGCCAGTAGTGCTAGGTTCACAGATACGCAGTATTTT. Translation gives CASSARFTDTQYF. Filled out from reference TRBV19 and TRBJ2-3, the complete variable domain reads DGGITQSPKYLFRKEGQNVTLSCEQNLNHDAMYWYRQDPGQGLRLIYYSQIVNDFQKGDIAEGYSVSREKKESFPLTVTSAQKNPTAFYLCASSARFTDTQYFGPGTRLTVL.

The CDR3 sequence: CACQRGAEETQYF. The CDR3 DNA sequence: TGTGCCTGCCAGCGGGGCGCCGAAGAGACCCAGTACTTC. This sequence joins TRBV2 and TRBJ2-5, with TRBD2 identical over 7 bases. V trimming: 11 bases; J trimming: 3 bases; junction bases outside the gene matches: 9. The CDR3 loop spans 13 amino acids. CDR1 is SNHLY and CDR2 is FYNNEI in the germline V gene.

This chain connects TRBV3-1 (or the pseudogene TRBV3-2) to TRBJ2-7; the match to TRBD2 covers 7 bases. The CDR3 has 16 amino acids. Germline V gene sequence: CDR1 LGHDT, CDR2 YNNKEL (reference sequence). V was pared by 1 base and J by 3 bases, with 9 bases of the junction left unmatched. The CDR3 DNA reads TGTGCCAGCAGCCAAGTTGATAGCGGGCCGTACTACGAGCAGTACTTC. It yields the protein CASSQVDSGPYYEQYF.

This rearrangement joins TRBV10-3 to TRBJ2-7, with D possibly matching TRBD2 (5 bases). Trimming removed 6 bases at V and 3 bases at J, with 15 bases between. The CDR3 loop spans 14 amino acids. Germline CDR1 ENHRY, CDR2 SYGVKD. CDR3 amino acids: CAISDTTGNYEQYF. Written as DNA, the CDR3 is TGTGCCATCAGCGATACGACGGGGAACTACGAGCAGTACTTC.